The source of this TCR beta chain is a study of vaccination and CD4 T cells after COVID-19. Overall study context: Diagnosis preceded the drawing of post-COVID samples by a median approximately 96 days (range 35 to 161).

In this sample, this clonotype turned up a few times. Antigen: not known. An Oncomine TCR Beta short-read assay was used to sequence the DNA from cultured CD4+ T cells. TCRdb reanalysed the PCR reads using MiXCR and keeps one entry per CDR3 protein. This table holds approximately 18,000 distinct CDR3 sequences, about 32% found once. Stated treatment: approximately nine-day PBMC culture with coronavirus spike peptide pools or control peptides (ViraFEST assay). Study results and caveats: The median SARS-CoV-2-reactive clonotype number increased from around 19 to 38, without statistical significance. Looking at convalescent patients, a median around 90% of reactive clones were present only post-vaccination.

CDR3 length equals 12 residues. The germline CDR1 and CDR2 sequences are DFQATT and SNEGSKA (reference sequence). V was shortened by 4 bases and J by 4 bases, with 10 bases between the two germline ends. V and J are TRBV20-1 and TRBJ1-2; D remains ambiguous. Sequencing input: cultured CD4+ T cells from blood. The source of this sequence is a human donor with COVID-19. The CDR3 loop reads CSAIAATYGYTF. For the CDR3, the DNA is TGCAGTGCTATTGCGGCAACCTATGGCTACACCTTC.